A selection of T cell receptor beta chains follows, all from one sample in a study of CD8+CD57+ T cells in acquired aplastic anemia. TCRdb redid the calling of the reads with MiXCR, one entry per CDR3 protein. The data contain some 170,000 distinct CDR3 sequences, 65% to 75% of them seen just once; the ten biggest clones take up 35% to 50%. Sequences were obtained from sorted CD4+, CD8+, or CD8+CD57+ T cells (not recorded which) from PBMCs. The receptors come from a human donor with aplastic anemia. The CDR3 runs from the conserved cysteine through the conserved F or W.

>TRBJ2-1|TRBV5-1
CASSFGGGSYNEQFF
>TRBJ1-1|TRBV5-6
CASTLWGGMNTEAFF
>TRBJ1-2|TRBV20-1
CSARDLGRPREGYTF
>TRBJ1-6|TRBV27
CASSDRGGFSPPHF
>TRBJ1-2|TRBV29-1
CSVVGGDRGGHYGYTF
>TRBJ2-7|TRBV6-5
CASSYSTGTYEQYF
>TRBJ1-2|TRBV19
CASSTYRAGYTF
>TRBJ2-5|TRBV5-4
CASSQVGRGSQETQYF
>TRBJ2-1|TRBV24-1
CATSRDWRGGHNEQFF
>TRBJ1-5|TRBV20-1
CSAGTDSNQPQHF
>TRBJ1-5|TRBV5-1
CASSLGGADQPQHF
>TRBJ1-3|TRBV10-3
CAISPGQGLKTDGNTIYF
>TRBJ2-5|TRBV24-1
CATSDLPGQGVGETQYF
>TRBJ2-7|TRBV19
CASSIDRSQNEQYF
>TRBJ1-6|TRBV2
CASSEGDRASPLHF
>TRBJ2-7|TRBV10-3
CAISEGNGIYEQYF
>TRBJ2-7|TRBV7-9
CASSLVARLAGPYEQYF
>TRBJ2-7|TRBV5-1
CASDRVYEQYF
>TRBJ2-6|TRBV19
CASSMSSSGANVLTF
>TRBJ1-1|TRBV19
CASSMKGDTEAFF
>TRBJ1-6|TRBV2
CASSEETNSPLHF
>TRBJ2-5|TRBV20-1
CSVVGTLETQYF
>TRBJ1-4|TRBV11-2
CASSLVGGTGNEKLFF
>TRBJ1-1|TRBV12-3/TRBV12-4
CASRQGYTEAFF
>TRBJ1-3|TRBV7-2
CASSSQTVSGNTIYF
>TRBJ1-1|TRBV29-1
CSAGGQNTEAFF
>TRBJ2-1|TRBV6-2/TRBV6-3
CASSYKERTYNEQFF
>TRBJ2-3|TRBV20-1
CSARDLTGTSSDTQYF
>TRBJ2-7|TRBV2
CASIRGDLSYEQYF
>TRBJ1-2|TRBV25-1
CASSEYYGLSSEGYTF
>TRBJ2-1|TRBV5-1
CASSLGQGVGNEQFF
>TRBJ1-1|TRBV19
CASTPLFQDREGTEAFF
>TRBJ2-7|TRBV5-1
CASSFTGAEQYF
>TRBJ2-7|TRBV7-7
CASSLKQGYEQYF
>TRBJ2-3|TRBV6-1
CASSAGTGQTDTQYF
>TRBJ2-7|TRBV20-1
CSAPLQGESYEQYF
>TRBJ2-2|TRBV10-3
CAIREGGGHTGELFF